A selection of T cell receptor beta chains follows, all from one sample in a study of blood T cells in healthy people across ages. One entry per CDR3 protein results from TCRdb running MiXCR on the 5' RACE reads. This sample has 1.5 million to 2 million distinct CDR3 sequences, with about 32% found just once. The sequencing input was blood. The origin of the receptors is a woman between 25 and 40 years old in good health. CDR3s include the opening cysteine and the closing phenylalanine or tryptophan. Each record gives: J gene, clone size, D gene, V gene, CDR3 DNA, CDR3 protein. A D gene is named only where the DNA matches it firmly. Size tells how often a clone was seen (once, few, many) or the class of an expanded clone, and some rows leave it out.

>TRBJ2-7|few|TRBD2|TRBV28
TGTGCCAGCAGTCTGACGACTAGCGGGGGCTACGAGCAGTACTTC
CASSLTTSGGYEQYF
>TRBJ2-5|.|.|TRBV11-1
TGTGCCAGCAGTTCCAGAGCTGGGGGGCCCGGCGAGACCCAGTACTTC
CASSSRAGGPGETQYF
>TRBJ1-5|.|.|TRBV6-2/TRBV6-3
TGTGCCAGCAGTTATTCCAGGAGCAATCAGCCCCAGCATTTT
CASSYSRSNQPQHF
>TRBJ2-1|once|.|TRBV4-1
TGCGTCAGCAGCCAAGAGGGCTCCTACAATGAGCAGTTCTTC
CVSSQEGSYNEQFF
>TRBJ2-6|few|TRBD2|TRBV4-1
TGCGCCAGCAGCCAAGAGATCCCGGGAGGATACTCTGGGGCCAACGTCCTGACTTTC
CASSQEIPGGYSGANVLTF
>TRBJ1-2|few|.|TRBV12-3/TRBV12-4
TGTGCCAGCAGGGCGACCCTGGGTGGCTACACCTTC
CASRATLGGYTF
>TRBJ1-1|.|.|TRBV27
TGTGCCGGCGGCCACCTCGGGAACACTGAAGCTTTCTTT
CAGGHLGNTEAFF
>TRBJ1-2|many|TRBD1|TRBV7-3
TGTGCCAGCAGCGGCGACAGGGGGAGAGGCTACACCTTC
CASSGDRGRGYTF
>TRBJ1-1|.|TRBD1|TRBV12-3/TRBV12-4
TGTGCCAGCACCCCGGGACAGGGAATTACAGCTTTCTTT
CASTPGQGITAFF
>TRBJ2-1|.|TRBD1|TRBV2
TGTGCCAGCAGTGAAATCGGGCAGGGGGATGCTGAGCAATTCTTC
CASSEIGQGDAEQFF
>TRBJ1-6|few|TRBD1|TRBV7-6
TGTGCCAGCAGGCCCGGGACAGGGAATTCACCCCTCCACTTT
CASRPGTGNSPLHF
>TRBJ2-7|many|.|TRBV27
TGTGCCAGCAGCCTAATCGACGGCGGTGGCGAGCAGTACTTC
CASSLIDGGGEQYF
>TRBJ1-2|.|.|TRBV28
TGTGCCAACAGTACAGGGAACCTAGGGGCGTATGGCTACACCTTC
CANSTGNLGAYGYTF